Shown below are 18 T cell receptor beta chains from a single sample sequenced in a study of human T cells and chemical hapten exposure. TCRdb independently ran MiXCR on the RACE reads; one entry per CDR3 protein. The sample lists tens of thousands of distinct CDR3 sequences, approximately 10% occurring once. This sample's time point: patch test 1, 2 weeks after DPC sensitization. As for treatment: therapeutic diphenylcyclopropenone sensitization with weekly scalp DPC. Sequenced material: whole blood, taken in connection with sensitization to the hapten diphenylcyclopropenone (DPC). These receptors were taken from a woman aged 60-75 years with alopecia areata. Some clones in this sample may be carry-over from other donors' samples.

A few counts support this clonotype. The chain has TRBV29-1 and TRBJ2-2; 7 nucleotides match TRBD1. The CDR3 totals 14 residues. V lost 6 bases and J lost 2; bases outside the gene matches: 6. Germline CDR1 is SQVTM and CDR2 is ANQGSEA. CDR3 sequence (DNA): TGCAGCGTCAAAGGGGGCGCTAACACCGGGGAGCTGTTTTTT. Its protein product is CSVKGGANTGELFF.

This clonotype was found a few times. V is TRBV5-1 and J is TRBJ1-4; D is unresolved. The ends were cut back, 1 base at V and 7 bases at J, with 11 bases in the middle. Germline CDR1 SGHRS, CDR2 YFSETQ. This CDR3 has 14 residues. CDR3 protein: CASSLLQSGEKLFF. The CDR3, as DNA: TGCGCCAGCAGCTTGTTACAGTCGGGTGAAAAACTGTTTTTT. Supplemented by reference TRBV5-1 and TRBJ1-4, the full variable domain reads KAGVTQTPRYLIKTRGQQVTLSCSPISGHRSVSWYQQTPGQGLQFLFEYFSETQRNKGNFPGRFSGRQFSNSRSEMNVSTLELGDSALYLCASSLLQSGEKLFFGSGTQLSVL.

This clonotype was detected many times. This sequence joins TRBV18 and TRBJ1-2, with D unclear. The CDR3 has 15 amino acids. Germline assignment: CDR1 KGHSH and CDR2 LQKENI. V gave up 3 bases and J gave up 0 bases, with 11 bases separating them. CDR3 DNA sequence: TGTGCCAGCTCACCTGCAATCGGTGCTAACTATGGCTACACCTTC. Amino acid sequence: CASSPAIGANYGYTF.

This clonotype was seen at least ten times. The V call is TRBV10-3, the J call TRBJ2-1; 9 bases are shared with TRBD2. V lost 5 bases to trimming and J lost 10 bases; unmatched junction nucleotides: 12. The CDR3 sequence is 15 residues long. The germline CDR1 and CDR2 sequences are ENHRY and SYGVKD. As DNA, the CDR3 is TGTGCCATCAGTCCTATAGCGGGGGTAGCAGGCGAGCAGTTCTTC. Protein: CAISPIAGVAGEQFF.

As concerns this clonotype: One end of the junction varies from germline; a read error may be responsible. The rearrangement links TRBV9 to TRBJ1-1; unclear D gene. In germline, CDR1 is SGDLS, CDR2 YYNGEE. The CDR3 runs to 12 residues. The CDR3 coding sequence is TGTGTCAGCAAAGGACGGGACACTGAAGCTTTCTTT. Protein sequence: CVSKGRDTEAFF.

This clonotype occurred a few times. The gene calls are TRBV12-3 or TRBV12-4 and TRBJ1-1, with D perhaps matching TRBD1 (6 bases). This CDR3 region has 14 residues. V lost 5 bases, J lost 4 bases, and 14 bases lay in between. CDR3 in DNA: TGTGCCAGCAGTCCGACGGGGGCAGGCACTGAAGCTTTCTTT. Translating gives CASSPTGAGTEAFF.

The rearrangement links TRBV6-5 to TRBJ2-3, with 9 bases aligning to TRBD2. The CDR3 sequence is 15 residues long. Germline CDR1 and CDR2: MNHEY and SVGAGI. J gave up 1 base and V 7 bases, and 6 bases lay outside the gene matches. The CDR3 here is CASTAVAGGTDTQYF. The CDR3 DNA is TGTGCCAGCACCGCTGTAGCGGGGGGCACAGATACGCAGTATTTT.

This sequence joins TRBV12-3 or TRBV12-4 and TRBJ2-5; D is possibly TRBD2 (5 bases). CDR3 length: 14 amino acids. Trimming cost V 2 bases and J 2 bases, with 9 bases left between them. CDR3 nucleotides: TGTGCCAGCAGTTTATGGCGGACTCAAGAGACCCAGTACTTC. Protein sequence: CASSLWRTQETQYF.

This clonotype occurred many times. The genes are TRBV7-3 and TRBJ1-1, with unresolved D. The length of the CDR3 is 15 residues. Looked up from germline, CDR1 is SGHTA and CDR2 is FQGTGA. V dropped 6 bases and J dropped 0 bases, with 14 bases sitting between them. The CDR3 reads CASSQSGPVNTEAFF. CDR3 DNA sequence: TGTGCCAGCAGTCAAAGTGGGCCAGTGAACACTGAAGCTTTCTTT.

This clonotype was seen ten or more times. The CDR3 DNA is TGTGCCAGCAGCTTAGGGCAGGGGACCTTCTACGAGCAGTACTTC. The encoded protein is CASSLGQGTFYEQYF. The rearrangement links TRBV7-2 to TRBJ2-7; weak D call: TRBD1 (6 bases). Germline-derived CDR1 and CDR2 are SGHTA and FQGNSA. The CDR3 runs to 15 residues. Between the trimmed V and J ends, which lost 1 base and 3 bases, there was a span of 13 bases. Variable domain in full (rest from reference TRBV7-2 and TRBJ2-7): GAGVSQSPSNKVTEKGKDVELRCDPISGHTALYWYRQSLGQGLEFLIYFQGNSAPDKSGLPSDRFSAERTGGSVSTLTIQRTQQEDSAVYLCASSLGQGTFYEQYFGPGTRLTVT.

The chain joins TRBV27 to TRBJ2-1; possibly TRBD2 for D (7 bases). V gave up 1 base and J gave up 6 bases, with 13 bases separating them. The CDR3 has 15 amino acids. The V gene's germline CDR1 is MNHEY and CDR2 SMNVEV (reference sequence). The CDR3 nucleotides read TGTGCCAGCAGTTTATTCGGGGGGCCCCGCAATGAGCAGTTCTTC. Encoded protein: CASSLFGGPRNEQFF.

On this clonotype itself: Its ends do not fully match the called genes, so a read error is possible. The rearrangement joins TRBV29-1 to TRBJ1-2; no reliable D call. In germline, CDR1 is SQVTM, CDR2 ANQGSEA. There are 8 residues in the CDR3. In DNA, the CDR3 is TGCAGCGTTGAACCCTCTCACTTC. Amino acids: CSVEPSHF.

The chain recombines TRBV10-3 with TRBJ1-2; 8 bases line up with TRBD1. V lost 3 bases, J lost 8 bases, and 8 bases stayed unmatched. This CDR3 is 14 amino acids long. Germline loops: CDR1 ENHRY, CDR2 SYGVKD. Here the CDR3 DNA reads TGTGCCATCAGTGAAAGACAGGGGATCGAGGGCTACACCTTC. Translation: CAISERQGIEGYTF.

In DNA, the CDR3 is TGTGCCAGCAGTGAAGACAGGGTGCGCGACGAGCAGTACTTC. As protein: CASSEDRVRDEQYF. V usage is TRBV2 and J usage is TRBJ2-7; a weak D match, TRBD1 (6 bases). This CDR3 has 14 amino acids. The germline gives CDR1 SNHLY, CDR2 FYNNEI. V was cut by 1 base and J by 5 bases, with 12 bases left in between.

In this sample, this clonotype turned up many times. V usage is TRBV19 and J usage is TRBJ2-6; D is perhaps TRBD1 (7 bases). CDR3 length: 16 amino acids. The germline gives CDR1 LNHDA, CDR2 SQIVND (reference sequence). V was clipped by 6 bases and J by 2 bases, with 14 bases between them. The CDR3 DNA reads TGTGCCAGTAGCCTGGAGGGGGCTACTGGGGCCAACGTCCTGACTTTC. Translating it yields CASSLEGATGANVLTF.

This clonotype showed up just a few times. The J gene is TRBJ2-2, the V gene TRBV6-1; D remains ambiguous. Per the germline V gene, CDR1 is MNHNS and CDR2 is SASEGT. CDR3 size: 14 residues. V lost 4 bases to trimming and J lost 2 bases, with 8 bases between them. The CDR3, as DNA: TGTGCCAGCAGTGCCCTAGTTAACACCGGGGAGCTGTTTTTT. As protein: CASSALVNTGELFF.

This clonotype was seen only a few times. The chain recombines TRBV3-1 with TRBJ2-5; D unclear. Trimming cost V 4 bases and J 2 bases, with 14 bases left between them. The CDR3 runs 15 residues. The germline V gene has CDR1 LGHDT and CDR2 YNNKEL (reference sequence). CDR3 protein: CASSRLDSYQETQYF. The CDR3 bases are TGTGCCAGCAGCCGCCTCGATAGCTATCAAGAGACCCAGTACTTC.

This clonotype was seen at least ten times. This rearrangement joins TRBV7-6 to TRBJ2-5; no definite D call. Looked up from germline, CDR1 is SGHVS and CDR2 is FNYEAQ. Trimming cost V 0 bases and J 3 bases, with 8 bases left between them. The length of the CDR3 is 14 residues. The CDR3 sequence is CASSLAIDKETQYF. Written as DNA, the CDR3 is TGTGCCAGCAGCTTAGCTATAGATAAAGAGACCCAGTACTTC.